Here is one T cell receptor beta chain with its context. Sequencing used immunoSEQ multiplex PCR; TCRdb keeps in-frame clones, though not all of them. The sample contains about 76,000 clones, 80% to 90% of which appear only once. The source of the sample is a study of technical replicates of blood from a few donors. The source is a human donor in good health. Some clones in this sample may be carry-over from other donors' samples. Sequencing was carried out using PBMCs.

The CDR3 DNA reads TGTGCCACCAGCATCCCAGGGGAGACCCAGTACTTC. It encodes CATSIPGETQYF. V is TRBV15 and J is TRBJ2-5; maybe TRBD1 (5 bases). The CDR3 covers 12 residues. CDR1 and CDR2 from the germline V gene are LNHNV and YYDKDF (reference sequence). V dropped 4 bases and J dropped 5 bases, with 8 bases sitting between them.